A single sample gave rise to the 16 T cell receptor beta chains below, sequenced in a study of CD8 T cells in ankylosing spondylitis. TCRdb called the 5' RACE reads again in MiXCR, with one record for every CDR3 protein. This table holds about 160,000 distinct CDR3 sequences, about 17% found once. Sample: blood, either unsorted or a sorted T cell fraction (not recorded which). These receptor sequences come from a male donor with ankylosing spondylitis or in good health (not recorded which).

The rearrangement joins TRBV18 to TRBJ2-5, with D maybe TRBD1 (5 bases). Germline CDR1 is KGHSH and CDR2 is LQKENI. Trimming shortened V by 6 bases and J by 8 bases, and 16 bases separated the two germline ends. CDR3 size: 13 residues. CDR3 region: CASSQNPRETQYF. The CDR3 nucleotides read TGTGCCAGCTCGCAGAACCCCAGGGAAACCCAGTACTTC.

There are a few counts of this clonotype. J is TRBJ1-3 and V is TRBV7-8; TRBD1 agrees at 8 bases. Germline loops: CDR1 SGHVS, CDR2 FQNEAQ. V shed 0 bases, J shed 4 bases, and the junction held 11 bases outside the gene matches. This CDR3 is 18 amino acids long. The CDR3 sequence: CASSLARWDRTAGNTIYF. CDR3 DNA: TGTGCCAGCAGCTTAGCTCGGTGGGACAGGACGGCGGGAAACACCATATATTTT.

The J gene is TRBJ1-1, the V gene TRBV28; D is unclear. Trimming removed 3 bases from V and 8 bases from J, with 19 bases in between. CDR1 is MDHEN and CDR2 is SYDVKM in the germline V gene. The CDR3 is 15 amino acids. CDR3 sequence (DNA): TGTGCCAGCAGTTTGACACGAGAGGATTCTAGAGAAGCTTTCTTT. Amino acids: CASSLTREDSREAFF. The complete variable domain, with remaining parts taken from reference TRBV28 and TRBJ1-1, reads DVKVTQSSRYLVKRTGEKVFLECVQDMDHENMFWYRQDPGLGLRLIYFSYDVKMKEKGDIPEGYSVSREKKERFSLILESASTNQTSMYLCASSLTREDSREAFFGQGTRLTVV.

This clonotype was found a few times. The chain recombines TRBV29-1 with TRBJ2-7, with D perhaps TRBD2 (6 bases). V was clipped by 2 bases and J by 2 bases, with 13 bases between them. The CDR3 covers 14 residues. The germline gives CDR1 SQVTM, CDR2 ANQGSEA. The CDR3 reads CSVEMGGLPYEQYF. CDR3 DNA: TGCAGCGTTGAAATGGGGGGTTTGCCCTACGAGCAGTACTTC.

In this sample, this clonotype turned up many times. V gene TRBV5-5 combines with J gene TRBJ2-3, with TRBD1 as a possible D gene (6 bases). Trimming took 4 bases from V and 5 from J, leaving 8 bases between them. CDR3 length: 12 amino acids. Germline-derived CDR1 and CDR2 are SGHKS and YYEKEE (reference sequence). CDR3 in amino acids: CASSLQGDTQYF. CDR3 nucleotides: TGTGCCAGCAGCCTACAGGGAGATACGCAGTATTTT. The full variable domain, with the rest looked up from reference TRBV5-5 and TRBJ2-3, is DAGVTQSPTHLIKTRGQQVTLRCSPISGHKSVSWYQQVLGQGPQFIFQYYEKEERGRGNFPDRFSARQFPNYSSELNVNALLLGDSALYLCASSLQGDTQYFGPGTRLTVL.

The chain carries TRBV28 and TRBJ2-7, with 7 bases identical to TRBD1. V shed 2 bases, J shed 3 bases, and the junction held 7 bases outside the gene matches. Germline CDR1 MDHEN, CDR2 SYDVKM. The length of the CDR3 is 15 residues. The CDR3 is CASSLLDRDVYEQYF. Here the CDR3 DNA reads TGTGCCAGCAGTTTACTCGACAGGGACGTCTACGAGCAGTACTTC. The full variable domain, completed using reference TRBV28 and TRBJ2-7, is DVKVTQSSRYLVKRTGEKVFLECVQDMDHENMFWYRQDPGLGLRLIYFSYDVKMKEKGDIPEGYSVSREKKERFSLILESASTNQTSMYLCASSLLDRDVYEQYFGPGTRLTVT.

The gene calls are TRBV12-3 or TRBV12-4 and TRBJ2-7; 7 bases fit TRBD1. This CDR3 spans 14 amino acids. The J segment lost 2 bases and the V segment lost 6 bases, leaving 7 bases of the junction unmatched. Written as DNA, the CDR3 is TGTGCCAGCAGGGGGACAGTTCGCCCCTACGAGCAGTACTTC. Residues: CASRGTVRPYEQYF.

V usage is TRBV28 and J usage is TRBJ2-2; 9 bases are shared with TRBD1. From germline, CDR1 is MDHEN and CDR2 SYDVKM. J was trimmed by 5 bases and V by 1 base; bases with no gene match: 5. This CDR3 comprises 16 residues. CDR3 sequence reads: CASSLSGQGRTGELFF. As DNA, the CDR3 is TGTGCCAGCAGTTTATCGGGACAGGGACGTACCGGGGAGCTGTTTTTT. The full variable domain, in which reference TRBV28 and TRBJ2-2 provide the parts outside the CDR3, is DVKVTQSSRYLVKRTGEKVFLECVQDMDHENMFWYRQDPGLGLRLIYFSYDVKMKEKGDIPEGYSVSREKKERFSLILESASTNQTSMYLCASSLSGQGRTGELFFGEGSRLTVL.

This clonotype showed up just a few times. The chain links TRBV18 to TRBJ2-1, with 14 bases matching TRBD2. After removal of 6 bases from V and 6 bases from J, the junction contained 4 bases not matched to a gene. CDR1 is KGHSH, CDR2 LQKENI, per germline. CDR3 length: 15 residues. The DNA of the CDR3 is TGTGCCAGCTCTCCGGGGACTAGCGGGGGCAATGAGCAGTTCTTC. It codes for CASSPGTSGGNEQFF.

This chain links TRBV21-1 with TRBJ2-7; no DNA check was done on the table's D call, TRBD2. TRBV21-1 is given as a pseudogene. The CDR3 is 15 residues long. The CDR3 loop reads CASSKVEGGPYEQYF. CDR3 DNA: TGTGCCAGCAGCAAAGTCGAGGGAGGGCCATACGAGCAGTACTTC.

This clonotype was recorded many times. The chain has TRBV30 and TRBJ1-3, with D unclear. The V end was cut by 6 bases, the J end by 0 bases, with 9 bases between. This CDR3 contains 13 residues. Germline V gene sequence: CDR1 GTSNPN, CDR2 SVGIG (reference sequence). The DNA for the CDR3 is TGTGCCTGCTCTGGGAGCTCTGGAAACACCATATATTTT. It specifies CACSGSSGNTIYF.

This clonotype came up many times. The V call is TRBV20-1, the J call TRBJ1-1; no reliable D call. Between the trimmed V and J ends, which lost 6 bases and 0 bases, there was a span of 8 bases. The length of the CDR3 is 12 residues. The germline CDR1 and CDR2 sequences are DFQATT and SNEGSKA (reference sequence). CDR3 residues: CSANVLNTEAFF. Here the CDR3 DNA reads TGCAGTGCCAATGTGTTGAACACTGAAGCTTTCTTT.

This clonotype showed up just a few times. The V call is TRBV5-1, the J call TRBJ2-3; the D is unclear. CDR3 length: 15 amino acids. Germline-derived CDR1 and CDR2 are SGHRS and YFSETQ. Trimming stripped 3 bases from V and 1 base from J, with 12 bases between. For the CDR3, the DNA is TGCGCCAGCAGCTGGGGTGGGGATCGCACAGATACGCAGTATTTT. It is translated as CASSWGGDRTDTQYF.

This clonotype showed up many times. The chain couples TRBV5-1 to TRBJ1-1; D not certain. Germline CDR1 and CDR2: SGHRS and YFSETQ. Trimming left V 0 bases short and J 0 bases short, with 12 bases between. The CDR3 runs 16 residues. The CDR3 region has the DNA TGCGCCAGCAGCTTGGTTGGATCCCAAATGAACACTGAAGCTTTCTTT. Encoded protein: CASSLVGSQMNTEAFF.

The rearrangement links TRBV5-1 to TRBJ2-7; D gene uncertain. This CDR3 is built from 14 residues. Germline CDR1 reads SGHRS; CDR2 reads YFSETQ. V was shortened by 3 bases and J by 0 bases, with 10 bases between the two germline ends. The DNA of the CDR3 is TGCGCCAGCAGCTACCTCCCGGGCTCCTACGAGCAGTACTTC. Its translation: CASSYLPGSYEQYF. Full variable domain (remainder filled in from reference TRBV5-1 and TRBJ2-7): KAGVTQTPRYLIKTRGQQVTLSCSPISGHRSVSWYQQTPGQGLQFLFEYFSETQRNKGNFPGRFSGRQFSNSRSEMNVSTLELGDSALYLCASSYLPGSYEQYFGPGTRLTVT.

This clonotype occurred many times. The chain combines TRBV4-1 with TRBJ1-5; D not certain. Trimming left V 4 bases short and J 0 bases short, with 16 bases between. The CDR3 is 17 amino acids. Germline V gene sequence: CDR1 MGHRA, CDR2 YSYEKL. CDR3 sequence reads: CASSLILLPNSNQPQHF. The CDR3 nucleotides are TGCGCCAGCAGCCTAATCCTACTTCCCAATAGCAATCAGCCCCAGCATTTT.